This TCR beta chain emerged from a study of cytotoxic CD8 clonotypes in ibrutinib-treated CLL. Germline trimming cut 5 bases from V and 4 bases from J; bases unmatched to any gene: 5. The germline V gene has CDR1 SGHRS and CDR2 YFSETQ. CDR3 length: 13 amino acids. Method: immunoSEQ multiplex PCR; TCRdb's copy keeps in-frame clones and lacks some. Of nearly 300,000 clones in the sample, roughly three quarters are singletons; the top ten hold about 6%. Study results and limitations: Once treatment began, public clonotypes, which were uncommon, contracted or stayed stable. Before falling back toward baseline at progression, clonality had risen at the time of ibrutinib response. Baseline-level clonality went beyond age-matched healthy donors and moved in step with circulating CD8+ T-cell counts. Samples from sustained-remission and progressing patients were taken at different times.

Note on this clone: The antigen is not known.

The sequenced sample was PBMCs, obtained at disease progression, from a patient treated with ibrutinib. The sequence derives from a human donor with chronic lymphocytic leukemia. The chain employs TRBV5-1 and TRBJ1-1, with TRBD1 identical over 7 bases. This CDR3 reads CASRKAGGTEAFF. The DNA for the CDR3 is TGCGCCAGCAGGAAAGCAGGGGGCACTGAAGCTTTCTTT.